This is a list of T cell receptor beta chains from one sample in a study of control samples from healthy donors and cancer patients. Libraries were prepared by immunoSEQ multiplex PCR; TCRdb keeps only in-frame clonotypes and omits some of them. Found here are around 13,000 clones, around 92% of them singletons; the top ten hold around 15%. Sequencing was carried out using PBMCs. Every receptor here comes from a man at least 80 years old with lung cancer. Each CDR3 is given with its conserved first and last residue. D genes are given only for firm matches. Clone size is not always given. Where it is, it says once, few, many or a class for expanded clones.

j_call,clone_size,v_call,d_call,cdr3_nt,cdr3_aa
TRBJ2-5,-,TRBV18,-,TGTGCCAGCTCACCATCGTCAGGGGGGTCCCAAGAGACCCAGTACTTC,CASSPSSGGSQETQYF
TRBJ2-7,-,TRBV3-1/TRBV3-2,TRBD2,TGTGCCAGCAGCGTTAGCGGGGGGGCTTACGAGCAGTACTTC,CASSVSGGAYEQYF
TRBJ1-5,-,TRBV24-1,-,TGTGCCACCAGTGATTTGGACGGTGATCAGCCCCAGCATTTT,CATSDLDGDQPQHF
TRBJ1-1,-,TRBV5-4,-,TGTGCCAGCAGCTTGGTTCAGTCGGAAGCTTTCTTT,CASSLVQSEAFF
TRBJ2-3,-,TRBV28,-,TGTGCCAGCAGCCTTAGGGGTGGAGATACGCAGTATTTT,CASSLRGGDTQYF
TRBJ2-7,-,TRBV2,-,TGTGCCAGCGGCCGGGACACCTACGAGCAGTACTTC,CASGRDTYEQYF
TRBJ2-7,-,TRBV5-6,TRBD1,TGTGCCAGCGGAGGGACAGGGATTGCCGAGCAGTACTTC,CASGGTGIAEQYF
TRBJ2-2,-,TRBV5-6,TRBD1,TGTGCCAGCAGCTGGACAGGGGTCGGCACCGGGGAGCTGTTTTTT,CASSWTGVGTGELFF
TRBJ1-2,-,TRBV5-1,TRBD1,TGCGCCAGCAGCCTATTCGGGACAGGTCCCAGTGGCTACACCTTC,CASSLFGTGPSGYTF
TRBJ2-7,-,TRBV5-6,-,TGTGCCAGCATCATTGCCGGGCCTAGCTCCTACGAGCAGTACTTC,CASIIAGPSSYEQYF
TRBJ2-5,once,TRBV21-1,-,TGTGCCAGCAGCAAAGGGGAGACCCAGTACTTC,CASSKGETQYF
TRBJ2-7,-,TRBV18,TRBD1,TGTGCCAGCTCACCTCCGGGACAGGGTTCTTACGAGCAGTACTTC,CASSPPGQGSYEQYF
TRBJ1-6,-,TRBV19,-,TGTGCCAACCTTCAGGGAGATGGATCACCCCTCCACTTT,CANLQGDGSPLHF
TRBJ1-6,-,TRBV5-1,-,TGCGCCAGCACGCTGGGACTTTCGGATTCACCCCTCCACTTT,CASTLGLSDSPLHF
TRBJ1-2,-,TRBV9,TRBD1,TGTGCCAGCAGCGCTCCGGGACAGGGGGCCGATGGCTACACCTTC,CASSAPGQGADGYTF
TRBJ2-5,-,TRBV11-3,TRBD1,TGTGCCAGCAGCTCGGACCTCCGGGACAGGGATCAAGAGACCCAGTACTTC,CASSSDLRDRDQETQYF
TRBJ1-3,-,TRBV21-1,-,-,CASSNIRYPCENTIYF
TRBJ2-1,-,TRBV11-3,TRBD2,TGTGCCAGCAGCTCCCAGAGCGGGGGGTGGGATGAGCAGTTCTTC,CASSSQSGGWDEQFF
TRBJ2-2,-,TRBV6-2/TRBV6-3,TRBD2,TGTGCCAGCAGTTACGGTGGGGGGGGCACCGGGGAGCTGTTTTTT,CASSYGGGGTGELFF
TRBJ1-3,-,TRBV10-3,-,TGTGCCATCACCCTTGCGGTCCACGGAACCATATATTTT,CAITLAVHGTIYF
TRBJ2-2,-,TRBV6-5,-,TGTGCCAGCAAGGCGGGGCAGGCCCGATTGGAGCTGTTTTTT,CASKAGQARLELFF
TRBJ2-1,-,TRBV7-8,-,TGTGCCAGCAGCCTATGGGGGAAGAATAGGGAGCAGTTCTTC,CASSLWGKNREQFF
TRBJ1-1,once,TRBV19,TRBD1,TGTGCCAGTAGTGGCCGGGACAGTTTTCCCACTGAAGCTTTCTTT,CASSGRDSFPTEAFF
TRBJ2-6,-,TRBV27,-,TGTGCCAGCAGTTTATGGGGCAGGAGCTCTGGGGCCAACGTCCTGACTTTC,CASSLWGRSSGANVLTF
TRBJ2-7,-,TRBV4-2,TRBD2,TGTGCCAGCAGCCAAGGATTGCGGCTAGCGGGGTACGAGCAGTACTTC,CASSQGLRLAGYEQYF
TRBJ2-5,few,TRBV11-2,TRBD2,TGTGCCAGCAGCCCAACTAGCGGGGGGCAAGAGACCCAGTACTTC,CASSPTSGGQETQYF
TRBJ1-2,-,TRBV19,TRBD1,TGTGCCAGTAGTATACGGGACAGTCCGGGGGGCTACACCTTC,CASSIRDSPGGYTF
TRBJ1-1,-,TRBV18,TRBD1,TGTGCCAGCTCCCGGGACAGGGAGAACACTGAAGCTTTCTTT,CASSRDRENTEAFF
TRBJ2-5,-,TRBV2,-,TGTGCCACCCCAGACGTGGCCGAGACCCAGTACTTC,CATPDVAETQYF
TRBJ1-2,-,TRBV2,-,TGTGCCACCATCCGGTATCCCTCCTACACCTTC,CATIRYPSYTF
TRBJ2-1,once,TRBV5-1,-,TGCGCCAGCAGCGCGGGACTCCCCTCCTACAATGAGCAGTTCTTC,CASSAGLPSYNEQFF
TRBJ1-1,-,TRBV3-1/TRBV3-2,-,TGTGCCAGCAGCCGACAACCAGGGACGCACACTGAAGCTTTCTTT,CASSRQPGTHTEAFF
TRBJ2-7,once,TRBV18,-,TGTGCCAGCTCCGTCACGCCGCAAGACGAGCAGTACTTC,CASSVTPQDEQYF
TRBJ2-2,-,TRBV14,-,TGTGCCAGCAGCCAAGAAATACAGGGTGGATTTAACACCGGGGAGCTGTTTTTT,CASSQEIQGGFNTGELFF
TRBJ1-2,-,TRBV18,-,TGTGCCAGCTCACCAGAAAGGGAGGGAGGCTACACCTTC,CASSPEREGGYTF
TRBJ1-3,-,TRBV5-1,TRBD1,TGCGCCAGCAGCTTACGGACAGGGGAAGGAAACACCATATATTTT,CASSLRTGEGNTIYF
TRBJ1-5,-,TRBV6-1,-,TGTGCCAGCAGTGAAAGACTCCTTAGCAATCAGCCCCAGCATTTT,CASSERLLSNQPQHF
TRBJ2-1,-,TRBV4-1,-,TGCGCCAGCAGCCAAGATCCCCTACCCGGGGCATCCTACAATGAGCAGTTCTTC,CASSQDPLPGASYNEQFF
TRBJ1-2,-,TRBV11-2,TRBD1,TGTGCCAGCAGCTTACGGTCGGGCAGGGGGGCAGGCAACTATGGCTACACCTTC,CASSLRSGRGAGNYGYTF
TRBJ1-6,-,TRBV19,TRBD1,TGTGCCAGTAGCCCCAGAGGACAGGGAGGCGATTCACCCCTCCACTTT,CASSPRGQGGDSPLHF
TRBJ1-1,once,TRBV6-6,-,TGTGCCAGCAGTCCACAGGGACGGGACACTGAAGCTTTCTTT,CASSPQGRDTEAFF
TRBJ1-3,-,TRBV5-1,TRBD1,TGCGCCAGCAGCTTGGGGACAGGGTATGGAAACACCATATATTTT,CASSLGTGYGNTIYF
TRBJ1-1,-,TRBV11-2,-,TGTGCCAGCAGCTCACAAGGGAACACTGAAGCTTTCTTT,CASSSQGNTEAFF
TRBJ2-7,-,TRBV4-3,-,TGCGCCAGCAGCCAGGGGTTCGGGGCCAGCTCCTACGAGCAGTACTTC,CASSQGFGASSYEQYF
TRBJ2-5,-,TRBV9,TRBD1,TGTGCCAGCAGCGTAGGACAGGGCCTGAGCCAAGAGACCCAGTACTTC,CASSVGQGLSQETQYF
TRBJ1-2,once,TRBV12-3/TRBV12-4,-,TGTGCCAGCACAGATTTACCTTATGGCTACACCTTC,CASTDLPYGYTF
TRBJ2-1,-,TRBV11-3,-,TGTGCCAGCAGCTCGCAGCAGGGCAAAAATGAGCAGTTCTTC,CASSSQQGKNEQFF
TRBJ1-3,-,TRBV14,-,TGTGCCAGCAGCCCCCGAACCTCAAGTGGGGGAAACACCATATATTTT,CASSPRTSSGGNTIYF
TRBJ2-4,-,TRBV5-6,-,TGTGCCAGCAGCATATGGACAAGAAAAAACATTCAGTACTTC,CASSIWTRKNIQYF
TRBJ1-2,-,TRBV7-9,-,TGTGCCAGCAGCCCCTCCGGTACCTATGGCTACACCTTC,CASSPSGTYGYTF
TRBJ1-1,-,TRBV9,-,TGTGCCAGCAGCCCGGGGCCCGGAAGGGCTTTCTTT,CASSPGPGRAFF
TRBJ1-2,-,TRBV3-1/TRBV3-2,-,TGTGCCAGCAGCCTCCGGGGGAACTATGGCTACACCTTC,CASSLRGNYGYTF
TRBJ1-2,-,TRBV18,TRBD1,TGTGCCAGCTCACCACCGGGACAGGGTAGCTACACCTTC,CASSPPGQGSYTF
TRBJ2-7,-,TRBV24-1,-,TGTGCCACCAGTGATTCATCCGGGGACCATCACTTTAGACCGTACTTC,CATSDSSGDHHFRPYF